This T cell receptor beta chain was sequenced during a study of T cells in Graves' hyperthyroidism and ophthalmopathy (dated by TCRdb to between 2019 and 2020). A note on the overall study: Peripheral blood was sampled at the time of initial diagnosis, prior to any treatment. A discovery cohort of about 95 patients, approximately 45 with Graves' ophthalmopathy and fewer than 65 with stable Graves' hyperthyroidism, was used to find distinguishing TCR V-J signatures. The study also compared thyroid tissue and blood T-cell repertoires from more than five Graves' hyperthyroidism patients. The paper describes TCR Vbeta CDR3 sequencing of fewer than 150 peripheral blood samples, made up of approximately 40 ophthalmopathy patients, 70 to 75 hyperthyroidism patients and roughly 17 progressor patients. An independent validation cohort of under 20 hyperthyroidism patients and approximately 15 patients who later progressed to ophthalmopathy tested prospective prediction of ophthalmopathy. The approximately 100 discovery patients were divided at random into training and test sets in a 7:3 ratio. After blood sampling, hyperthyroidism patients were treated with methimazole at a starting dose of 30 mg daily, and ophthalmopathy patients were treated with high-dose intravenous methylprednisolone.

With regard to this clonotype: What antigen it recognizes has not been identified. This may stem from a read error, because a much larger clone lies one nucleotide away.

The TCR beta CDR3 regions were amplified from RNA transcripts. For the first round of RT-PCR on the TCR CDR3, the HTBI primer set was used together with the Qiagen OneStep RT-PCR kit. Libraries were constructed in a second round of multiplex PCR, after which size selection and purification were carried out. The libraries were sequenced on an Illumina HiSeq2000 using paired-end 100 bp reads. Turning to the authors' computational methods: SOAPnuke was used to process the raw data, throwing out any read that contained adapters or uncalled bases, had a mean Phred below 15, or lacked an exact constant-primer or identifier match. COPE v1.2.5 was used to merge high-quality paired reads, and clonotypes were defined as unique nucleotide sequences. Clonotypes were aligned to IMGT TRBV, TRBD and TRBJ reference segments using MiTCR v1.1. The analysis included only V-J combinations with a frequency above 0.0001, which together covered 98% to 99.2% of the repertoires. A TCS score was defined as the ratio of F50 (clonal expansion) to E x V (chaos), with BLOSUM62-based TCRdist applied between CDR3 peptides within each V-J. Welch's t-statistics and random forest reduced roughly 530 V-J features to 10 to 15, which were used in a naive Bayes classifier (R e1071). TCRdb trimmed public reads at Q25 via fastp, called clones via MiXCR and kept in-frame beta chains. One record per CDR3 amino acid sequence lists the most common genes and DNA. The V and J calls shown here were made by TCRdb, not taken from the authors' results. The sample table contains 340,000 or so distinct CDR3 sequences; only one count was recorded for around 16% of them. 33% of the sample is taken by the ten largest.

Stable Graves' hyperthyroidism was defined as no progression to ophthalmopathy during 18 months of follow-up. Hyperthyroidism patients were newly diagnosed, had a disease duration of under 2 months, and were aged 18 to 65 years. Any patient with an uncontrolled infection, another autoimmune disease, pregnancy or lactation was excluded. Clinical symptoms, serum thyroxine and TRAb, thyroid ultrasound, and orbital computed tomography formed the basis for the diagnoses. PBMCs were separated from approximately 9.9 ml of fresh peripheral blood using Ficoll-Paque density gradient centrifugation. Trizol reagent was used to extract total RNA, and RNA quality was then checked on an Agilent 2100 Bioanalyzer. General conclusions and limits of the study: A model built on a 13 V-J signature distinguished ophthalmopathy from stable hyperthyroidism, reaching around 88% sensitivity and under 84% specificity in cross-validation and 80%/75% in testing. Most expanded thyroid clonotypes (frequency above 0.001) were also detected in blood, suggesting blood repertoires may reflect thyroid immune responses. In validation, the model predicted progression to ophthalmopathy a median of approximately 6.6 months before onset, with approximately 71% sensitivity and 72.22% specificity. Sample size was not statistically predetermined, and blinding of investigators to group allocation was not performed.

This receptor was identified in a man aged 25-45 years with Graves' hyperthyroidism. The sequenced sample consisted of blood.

The nucleotide sequence is given as TGTGCCAACAGCTATCGGACTAGAGTGGGGCCCAATGAGCAGTTCTTC. Its protein product is CANSYRTRVGPNEQFF. The chain employs TRBV7-9 and TRBJ2-1; 7 of the junction bases match TRBD2. The CDR3 spans 16 residues, from the cysteine through the phenylalanine. Of the read, only the CDR3 DNA is kept; its 48 bases are in frame from base 1. CDR1 and CDR2 (SEHNR, FQNEAQ) derive from the germline V gene (reference sequence).